These 26 T cell receptor beta chains were sequenced from one sample in a study of T cells in Graves' hyperthyroidism and ophthalmopathy. Authors of the study amplified TCR beta CDR3 regions from RNA transcripts. When the TCR CDR3 underwent first-round RT-PCR, the HTBI primer set was used. TCRdb itself ran the multiplex PCR reads through MiXCR, one entry per CDR3 protein. The profile shows 75,000 to 100,000 distinct CDR3 sequences, roughly 39% of them singletons. The sample taken for sequencing was peripheral blood or thyroid tissue (not recorded which). These receptors were taken from a woman in her twenties or thirties with Graves' hyperthyroidism.

Concerning this clonotype: Possible read error: a much larger clone is one base away. This chain joins TRBV27 and TRBJ2-6, with TRBD1 as a possible D gene (6 bases). The CDR3 length is 15 residues. In germline, CDR1 is MNHEY, CDR2 SMNVEV (reference sequence). The DNA of the CDR3 is TGTGCCTGCAGCTTCAGGGGATATGGGGCCAACGTCCTGACTTTC. The encoded protein is CACSFRGYGANVLTF.

Remarks on this clonotype: Compared with germline, one end of the junction differs, possibly owing to a read error. The rearrangement links TRBV28 to TRBJ1-2; D possibly corresponds to TRBD1 (6 bases). From germline, CDR1 is MDHEN and CDR2 SYDVKM. CDR3 length: 14 amino acids. CDR3 residues: CASSLWDGDNGYTF. Written as DNA, the CDR3 is TGTGCCAGCAGTCTATGGGACGGGGACAATGGCTACACCTTC.

This clonotype showed up many times. The chain joins TRBV4-2 to TRBJ2-2; 8 bases are a match to TRBD2. V shed 5 bases, J shed 2 bases, and the junction held 7 bases outside the gene matches. Germline CDR1 LGHNA, CDR2 YNFKEQ. The CDR3 covers 16 residues. The CDR3: CASSSHSGSNTGELFF. DNA for the CDR3: TGTGCCAGCAGCTCCCACAGCGGGAGTAACACCGGGGAGCTGTTTTTT.

This chain links TRBV7-9 with TRBJ2-7; 12 positions match TRBD2. With 6 bases clipped from V and 3 bases from J, the junction kept 6 bases outside the gene matches. There are 15 residues in the CDR3. Germline values: CDR1 SEHNR, CDR2 FQNEAQ (reference sequence). The DNA of the CDR3 is TGTGCCAGCAGGGAGACTAGCGGGAGAATCTACGAGCAGTACTTC. The encoded protein is CASRETSGRIYEQYF.

At least ten counts were recorded for this clonotype. V gene TRBV27 combines with J gene TRBJ1-3; 9 bases map to TRBD1. Trimming took 6 bases from V and 4 from J; bases not matched to a gene: 4. Germline-derived CDR1 and CDR2 are MNHEY and SMNVEV (reference sequence). This CDR3 has 14 amino acids. CDR3 in DNA: TGTGCCAGCAGGCCACAGGGGGCCGGAAACACCATATATTTT. It specifies CASRPQGAGNTIYF.

This clonotype was found many times. V is TRBV12-3 or TRBV12-4 and J is TRBJ1-1; 10 nucleotides match TRBD1. This CDR3 has 16 amino acids. V shed 6 bases, J shed 3 bases, and the junction held 10 bases outside the gene matches. The CDR3 DNA follows: TGTGCCAGCAGCCCCGGGACAGGGGCTGGGGACACTGAAGCTTTCTTT. Encoded protein: CASSPGTGAGDTEAFF.

The chain has TRBV6-1 and TRBJ1-2; D gene ambiguous. Germline loops: CDR1 MNHNS, CDR2 SASEGT. This CDR3 region has 17 residues. The V end lost 8 bases, the J end lost 4 bases, and 26 bases lay between the germline ends. CDR3 amino acids: CASCNGGSAARLYGYTF. CDR3 DNA: TGTGCCAGCTGCAACGGAGGCAGCGCGGCCCGACTCTATGGCTACACCTTC.

The genes are TRBV20-1 and TRBJ2-5; 10 nucleotides match TRBD1. Germline V gene lookup returns CDR1 DFQATT and CDR2 SNEGSKA (reference sequence). This CDR3 has 14 amino acids. V gave up 2 bases and J gave up 7 bases; unmatched junction bases: 7. The CDR3 protein is CSARPGQGGWTQYF. CDR3 nucleotides: TGCAGTGCTAGACCCGGACAGGGGGGATGGACCCAGTACTTC.

This clonotype appeared a single time. The chain carries TRBV6-5 and TRBJ1-4, with D possibly matching TRBD1 (6 bases). The germline V and J ends were trimmed by 6 bases and 12 bases, with 23 bases remaining between them. Germline V gene sequence: CDR1 MNHEY, CDR2 SVGAGI. This CDR3 comprises 15 residues. The CDR3 here is CASRYVRGEQGQLFF. The DNA of the CDR3 is TGTGCCAGCAGATACGTCAGGGGCGAGCAGGGACAACTGTTTTTT.

This clonotype was detected ten times or more. The CDR3 region is CASSIQGWSNQPQHF. DNA of the CDR3: TGTGCCAGTAGTATACAGGGATGGAGCAATCAGCCCCAGCATTTT. The chain combines TRBV19 with TRBJ1-5; maybe TRBD1 (5 bases). Per the germline V gene, CDR1 is LNHDA and CDR2 is SQIVND (reference sequence). Trimming took 2 bases from V and 1 from J, leaving 9 bases between them. This CDR3 is built from 15 residues.

Only one count was recorded for this clonotype. The chain uses TRBV9 and TRBJ1-4; D unclear. This CDR3 spans 16 amino acids. Trimming took 7 bases from V and 8 from J, leaving 24 bases between them. Germline V gives CDR1 SGDLS, CDR2 YYNGEE. CDR3 in DNA: TGTGCCAGCTCACCTAACAGCCCTGACTTTATAGAAAAACTGTTTTTT. Protein: CASSPNSPDFIEKLFF.

V gene TRBV20-1 combines with J gene TRBJ2-7; 11 bases agree with TRBD2. Unmatched junction bases numbered 9, after V lost 3 bases and J lost 2 bases. Germline loops: CDR1 DFQATT, CDR2 SNEGSKA (reference sequence). The CDR3 covers 16 residues. CDR3 residues: CSARGGLAVHTYEQYF. In DNA, the CDR3 is TGCAGTGCTAGGGGGGGACTAGCGGTCCATACCTACGAGCAGTACTTC.

Worth noting for this clonotype: One junction end does not reproduce the germline sequence, and a read error may be involved. This chain connects TRBV10-3 to TRBJ1-4; D possibly corresponds to TRBD1 (5 bases). Germline V lookup: CDR1 ENHRY, CDR2 SYGVKD. CDR3 size: 13 residues. CDR3 protein: CAISKEGSEKLSF. The CDR3 DNA reads TGTGCCATCAGTAAAGAGGGGAGTGAAAAACTGTCTTTT.

The rearrangement uses TRBV15 and TRBJ2-7; the match to TRBD1 covers 10 bases. V shed 11 bases and J 1 base; nucleotides not matched to a gene: 5. This CDR3 is 13 amino acids long. Germline V gene sequence: CDR1 LNHNV, CDR2 YYDKDF (reference sequence). CDR3: CAARDRGSYEQYF. CDR3 bases: TGTGCCGCCCGGGACAGGGGTTCCTACGAGCAGTACTTC.

This clonotype has a count of ten or more. V is TRBV2 and J is TRBJ2-7; D might be TRBD2 (5 bases). The CDR3 contains 16 residues. The V end lost 3 bases, the J end lost 3 bases, and 18 bases lay between the germline ends. The V gene's germline CDR1 is SNHLY and CDR2 FYNNEI. The CDR3 sequence is CASSDPSGNSYYEQYF. The CDR3 region has the DNA TGTGCCAGCAGTGATCCCTCGGGAAACTCTTACTACGAGCAGTACTTC.

This clonotype has just one count. A read error may be the cause here, since a much bigger clone is one base away. This likely comes from a read error, as the CDR3 has no conserved phenylalanine or tryptophan at its end. This sequence joins TRBV28 and TRBJ1-4; tentatively, D is TRBD1 (6 bases). With 5 bases removed from V and 8 bases from J, the gap between germline ends came to 12 bases. Germline assignment: CDR1 MDHEN and CDR2 SYDVKM. CDR3 size: 13 residues. CDR3 residues: CASSLLQGEKLFL. In DNA, the CDR3 is TGTGCCAGCAGTCTACTCCAGGGGGAAAAACTGTTTCTT.

This clonotype was recorded many times. The chain employs TRBV20-1 and TRBJ1-6; no definite D call. This CDR3 spans 14 amino acids. V shed 4 bases and J shed 7 bases, with 14 bases lying between them. Germline values: CDR1 DFQATT, CDR2 SNEGSKA (reference sequence). The CDR3 spells CSAIVTAWNSPLHF. DNA of the CDR3: TGCAGTGCTATAGTGACGGCATGGAATTCACCCCTCCACTTT.

This rearrangement joins TRBV19 to TRBJ1-2; 7 bases map to TRBD1. This CDR3 spans 12 amino acids. Unmatched junction bases numbered 5, after V lost 8 bases and J lost 5 bases. CDR1 and CDR2 (germline): LNHDA, SQIVND (reference sequence). The CDR3 bases are TGTGCCAGTCGACAGGGATTGTATGGCTACACCTTC. This gives the protein CASRQGLYGYTF.

This clonotype appeared once. Given the absence of the conserved phenylalanine or tryptophan at the CDR3 end, a read error is likely. The chain employs TRBV2 and TRBJ1-5; D unresolved. This CDR3 contains 14 residues. Germline loops: CDR1 SNHLY, CDR2 FYNNEI. The CDR3 sequence: CASSRDGKDQPQHL. The CDR3 DNA reads as TGTGCCAGCAGTCGTGACGGAAAAGATCAGCCTCAGCATCTT.

On this clonotype: It is unclear where the CDR3 begins or ends on the DNA, so no DNA is shown, and the CDR3 is as TCRdb lists it. This chain connects TRBV15 to TRBJ1-1; whether TRBD1, the table's D call, matches the DNA was not checked. The CDR3 is 19 amino acids in total, end residues counted. Germline CDR1 LNHNV, CDR2 YYDKDF (reference sequence). The CDR3 loop reads CATSPDREETQYFGPEAFF.

This clonotype occurred many times. The V gene is TRBV6-5, the J gene TRBJ2-7; 9 bases line up with TRBD1. The junction had 10 bases not matched to a gene; V was cut back by 6 bases and J by 4 bases. Germline V CDR1 and CDR2: MNHEY, SVGAGI. CDR3 length: 15 residues. The CDR3 coding sequence is TGTGCCAGCAGGCCCGGGACAGGGTTCTCTTACGAGCAGTACTTC. This sequence encodes CASRPGTGFSYEQYF.

This clonotype was seen repeatedly, ten times or more. The V gene is TRBV2, the J gene TRBJ1-6; D might be TRBD1 (6 bases). V lost 8 bases and J 7 bases, leaving 18 bases between the germline ends. The CDR3 runs to 15 residues. Germline CDR1 SNHLY, CDR2 FYNNEI. Here the CDR3 DNA reads TGTGCCAGCTCGCAACTTAGGGGGGTAAATTCACCCCTCCACTTT. As protein: CASSQLRGVNSPLHF. Supplemented by reference TRBV2 and TRBJ1-6, the full variable domain reads EPEVTQTPSHQVTQMGQEVILRCVPISNHLYFYWYRQILGQKVEFLVSFYNNEISEKSEIFDDQFSVERPDGSNFTLKIRSTKLEDSAMYFCASSQLRGVNSPLHFGNGTRLTVT.

The rearrangement joins TRBV7-3 to TRBJ2-7, with D maybe TRBD1 (6 bases). The CDR3 runs to 16 residues. Germline lookup yields CDR1 SGHTA and CDR2 FQGTGA. Trimming stripped 6 bases from V and 4 bases from J, with 22 bases between. As DNA, the CDR3 is TGTGCCAGCAGTTCTAGGTCCGGGACACACTTATACGAGCAGTACTTC. Amino acid sequence: CASSSRSGTHLYEQYF. Full variable domain (remainder filled in from reference TRBV7-3 and TRBJ2-7): GAGVSQTPSNKVTEKGKYVELRCDPISGHTALYWYRQSLGQGPEFLIYFQGTGAADDSGLPNDRFFAVRPEGSVSTLKIQRTERGDSAVYLCASSSRSGTHLYEQYFGPGTRLTVT.

This clonotype was detected only a few times. This rearrangement joins TRBV12-3 or TRBV12-4 to TRBJ1-6, with D hard to call. This CDR3 is 18 amino acids long. V lost 6 bases to trimming and J lost 0 bases, with 18 bases between them. This chain's CDR3 is CASSFDILKSSYNSPLHF. Written as DNA, the CDR3 is TGTGCCAGCAGCTTCGACATCCTGAAGAGCTCCTATAATTCACCCCTCCACTTT.

V and J are TRBV7-3 and TRBJ2-7; TRBD2 matches 10 bases. Unmatched junction bases numbered 6, after V lost 2 bases and J lost 5 bases. CDR1 and CDR2 (germline): SGHTA, FQGTGA. This CDR3 has 15 amino acids. This CDR3 reads CASSLVPSGRNEQYF. The DNA for the CDR3 is TGTGCCAGCAGCTTAGTGCCTAGCGGGAGAAACGAGCAGTACTTC. The whole variable domain, filled in from reference TRBV7-3 and TRBJ2-7, reads GAGVSQTPSNKVTEKGKYVELRCDPISGHTALYWYRQSLGQGPEFLIYFQGTGAADDSGLPNDRFFAVRPEGSVSTLKIQRTERGDSAVYLCASSLVPSGRNEQYFGPGTRLTVT.

The V gene is TRBV7-9, the J gene TRBJ2-7; no clear D gene. Per germline, CDR1 SEHNR and CDR2 FQNEAQ (reference sequence). There are 13 residues in the CDR3. V lost 3 bases to trimming and J lost 6 bases, with 12 bases between them. The DNA for the CDR3 is TGTGCCAGCAGCTTGGCTAAAAACCCCGAGCAGTACTTC. Protein sequence: CASSLAKNPEQYF.